This section outlines one T cell receptor (beta chain) sequence together with its context. Its cognate antigen is unknown. The sample originates from a study of T cells in tumors after PD-1 blockade. Study background: Prior checkpoint blockade, systemic immunosuppressant use, or anti-cancer therapy within 4 weeks excluded patients. Mean per blood sample: 90,000 to 120,000 templates (24,679-257,772), around 35,000 unique clonotypes. Overall study results and limits: Blood contained about two fifths of the tumor's TCR clonotypes.

Deletions cut 0 bases from V and 5 bases from J, with 17 bases between. Germline V gene sequence: CDR1 SGHTA, CDR2 FQGNSA. The CDR3 consists of 18 residues. The table came from immunoSEQ multiplex PCR; TCRdb's copy has only in-frame clones and leaves some out. The table includes some 20,000 clones, about 77% detected once. Specimen: PBMCs, collected before anti-PD-1 treatment. The sequence was obtained from a human donor with basal cell carcinoma. The chain is built from TRBV7-2 and TRBJ1-6, with D unresolved. CDR3 loop: CASSLATTSNGDNSPLHF. The CDR3 bases are TGTGCCAGCAGCTTAGCTACCACGAGCAATGGAGATAATTCACCCCTCCACTTT.